This T cell receptor (beta chain) was retrieved from a study of T cell responses to AZD1222 COVID-19 vaccine. Generated by immunoSEQ multiplex PCR, the TCRdb table keeps only in-frame clones and is missing some. This table has about 190,000 clones, over 70% appearing once. Regarding the study as a whole: Just five or six AZD1222 recipients tested seropositive at baseline. It should be noted that donors were predominantly white British and more often female, and clonal diversity was possibly underestimated. Repertoire collection took place solely once the T cell response had peaked.

Germline CDR1 is MGHRA and CDR2 is YSYEKL. V lost 6 bases to trimming and J lost 8 bases; unmatched junction nucleotides: 10. This CDR3 is 14 amino acids long. Regarding this clone: The antigen is not known.

The TCR sequence derives from an adult in good health. This chain uses TRBV4-1 with TRBJ1-2; 9 nucleotides line up with TRBD1. The starting material was peripheral blood, obtained on day 0 of MenACWY control vaccination. This chain's CDR3 is CASRTAGTGSGYTF. CDR3 nucleotides: TGCGCCAGCAGAACCGCCGGGACAGGGAGCGGCTACACCTTC.